This T cell receptor beta chain comes out of a study of T-cell memory formation after mild COVID-19. V lost 6 bases and J 4 bases, leaving 13 bases between the germline ends. This CDR3 contains 13 residues. About this clonotype: What it binds is not known.

Via MiXCR, TCRdb re-called the 5' RACE reads, giving one row per CDR3 protein. The sample lists about 440,000 distinct CDR3 sequences, 20% occurring once. Whole-study findings and limits: Later expanders leaned CD4+, whereas clones that contracted between day 15 and 85 were balanced CD4/CD8.

J is TRBJ2-7 and V is TRBV12-3 or TRBV12-4, with D tentatively TRBD1 (6 bases). This receptor was identified in an adult woman who had mild COVID-19 (a few samples of this study predate the infection). Cell type and time point are not known. The sequenced material came from PBMCs or a T cell subset sorted from them (not recorded which). In DNA form, the CDR3 reads TGTGCCAGCAGGGGGACAACACCTTACGAGCAGTACTTC. This translates into CASRGTTPYEQYF.